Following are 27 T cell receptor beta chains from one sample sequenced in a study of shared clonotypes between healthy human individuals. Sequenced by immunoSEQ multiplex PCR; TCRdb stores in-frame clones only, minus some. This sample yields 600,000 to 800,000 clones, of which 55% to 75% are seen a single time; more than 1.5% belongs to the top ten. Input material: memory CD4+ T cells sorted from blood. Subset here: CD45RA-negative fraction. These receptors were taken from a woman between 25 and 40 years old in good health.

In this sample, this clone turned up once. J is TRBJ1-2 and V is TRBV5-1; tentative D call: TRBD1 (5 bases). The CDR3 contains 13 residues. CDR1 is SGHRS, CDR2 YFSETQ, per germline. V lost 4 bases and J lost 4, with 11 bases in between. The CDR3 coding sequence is TGCGCCAGCAGCCGGGGGGACGCCTATGGCTACACCTTC. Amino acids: CASSRGDAYGYTF. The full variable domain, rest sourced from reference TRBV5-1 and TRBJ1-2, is KAGVTQTPRYLIKTRGQQVTLSCSPISGHRSVSWYQQTPGQGLQFLFEYFSETQRNKGNFPGRFSGRQFSNSRSEMNVSTLELGDSALYLCASSRGDAYGYTFGSGTRLTVV.

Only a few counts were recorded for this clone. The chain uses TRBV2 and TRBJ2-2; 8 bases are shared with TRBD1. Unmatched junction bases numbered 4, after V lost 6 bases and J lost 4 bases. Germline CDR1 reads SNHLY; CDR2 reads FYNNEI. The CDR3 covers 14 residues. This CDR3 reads CASRPGTGTGELFF. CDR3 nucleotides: TGTGCCAGCAGGCCCGGGACAGGCACCGGGGAGCTGTTTTTT.

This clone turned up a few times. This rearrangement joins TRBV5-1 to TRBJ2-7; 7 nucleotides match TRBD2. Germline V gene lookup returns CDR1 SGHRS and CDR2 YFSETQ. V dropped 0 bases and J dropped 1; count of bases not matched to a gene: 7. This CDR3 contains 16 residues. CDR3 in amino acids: CASSLGDWTSSYEQYF. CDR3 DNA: TGCGCCAGCAGCTTGGGGGATTGGACTAGTTCCTACGAGCAGTACTTC.

This CDR3 reads CASSPGTTNTGELFF. CDR3 sequence (DNA): TGTGCCAGTAGTCCCGGGACCACCAACACCGGGGAGCTGTTTTTT. V is TRBV19 and J is TRBJ2-2; D is possibly TRBD1 or TRBD2 (5 bases each). Per germline, CDR1 LNHDA and CDR2 SQIVND (reference sequence). V was shortened by 5 bases and J by 2 bases, with 12 bases between the two germline ends. The CDR3 is 15 residues long.

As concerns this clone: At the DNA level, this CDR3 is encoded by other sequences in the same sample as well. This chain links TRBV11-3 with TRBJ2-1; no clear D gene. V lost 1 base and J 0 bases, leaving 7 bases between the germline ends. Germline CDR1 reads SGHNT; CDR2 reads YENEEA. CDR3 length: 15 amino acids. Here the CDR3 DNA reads TGTGCCAGCAGCTTAGCCGGAAGCTCCTACAATGAGCAGTTCTTC. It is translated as CASSLAGSSYNEQFF.

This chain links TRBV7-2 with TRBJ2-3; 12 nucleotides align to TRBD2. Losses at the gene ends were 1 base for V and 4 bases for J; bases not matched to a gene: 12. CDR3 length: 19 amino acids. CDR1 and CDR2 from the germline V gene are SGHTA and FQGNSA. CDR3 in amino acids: CASSLDPSGRVGAADTQYF. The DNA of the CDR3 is TGTGCCAGCAGCTTAGATCCTAGCGGGAGGGTAGGGGCGGCAGATACGCAGTATTTT. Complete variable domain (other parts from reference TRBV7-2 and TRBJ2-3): GAGVSQSPSNKVTEKGKDVELRCDPISGHTALYWYRQSLGQGLEFLIYFQGNSAPDKSGLPSDRFSAERTGGSVSTLTIQRTQQEDSAVYLCASSLDPSGRVGAADTQYFGPGTRLTVL.

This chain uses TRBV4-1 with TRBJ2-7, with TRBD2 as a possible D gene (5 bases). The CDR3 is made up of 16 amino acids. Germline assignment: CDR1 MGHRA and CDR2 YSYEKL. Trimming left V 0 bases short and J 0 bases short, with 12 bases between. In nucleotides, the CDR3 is TGCGCCAGCAGCCAAGAAGGGAGCTCGAGCTCCTACGAGCAGTACTTC. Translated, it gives CASSQEGSSSSYEQYF.

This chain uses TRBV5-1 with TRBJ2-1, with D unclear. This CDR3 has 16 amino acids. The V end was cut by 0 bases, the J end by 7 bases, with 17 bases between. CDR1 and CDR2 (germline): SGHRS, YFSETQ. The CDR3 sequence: CASSLDGPRLENEQFF. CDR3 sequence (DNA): TGCGCCAGCAGCTTGGACGGACCCCGGTTAGAAAATGAGCAGTTCTTC.

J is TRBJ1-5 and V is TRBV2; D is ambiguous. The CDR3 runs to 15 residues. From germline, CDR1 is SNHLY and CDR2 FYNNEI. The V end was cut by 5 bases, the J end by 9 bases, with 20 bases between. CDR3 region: CASSRAWASNGPQHF. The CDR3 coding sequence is TGTGCCAGCAGTAGAGCCTGGGCGTCTAATGGGCCCCAGCATTTT.

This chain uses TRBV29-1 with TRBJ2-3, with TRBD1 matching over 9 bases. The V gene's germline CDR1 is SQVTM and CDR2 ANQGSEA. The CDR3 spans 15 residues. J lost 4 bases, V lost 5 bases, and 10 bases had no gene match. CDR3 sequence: CSVRDRAFGADTQYF. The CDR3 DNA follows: TGCAGCGTTCGGGACAGGGCCTTCGGGGCAGATACGCAGTATTTT.

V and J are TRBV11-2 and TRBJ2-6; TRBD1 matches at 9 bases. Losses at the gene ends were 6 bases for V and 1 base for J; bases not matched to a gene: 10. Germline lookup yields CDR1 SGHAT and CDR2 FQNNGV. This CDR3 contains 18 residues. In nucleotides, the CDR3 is TGTGCCAGCAGGAAGAGTGGACAGGGGATATCTGGGGCCAACGTCCTGACTTTC. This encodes CASRKSGQGISGANVLTF.

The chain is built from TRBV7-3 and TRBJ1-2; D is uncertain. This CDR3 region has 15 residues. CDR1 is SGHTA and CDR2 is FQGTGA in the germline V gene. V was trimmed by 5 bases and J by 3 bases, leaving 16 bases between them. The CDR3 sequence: CASSQVEGEDYGYTF. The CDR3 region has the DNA TGTGCCAGCAGCCAAGTAGAGGGAGAGGACTATGGCTACACCTTC.

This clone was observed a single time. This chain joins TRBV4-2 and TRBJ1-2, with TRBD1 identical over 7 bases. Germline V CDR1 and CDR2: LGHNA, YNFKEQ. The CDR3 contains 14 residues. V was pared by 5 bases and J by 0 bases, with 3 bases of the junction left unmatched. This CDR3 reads CASSLGTANYGYTF. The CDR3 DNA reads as TGTGCCAGCAGCTTGGGGACAGCTAACTATGGCTACACCTTC.

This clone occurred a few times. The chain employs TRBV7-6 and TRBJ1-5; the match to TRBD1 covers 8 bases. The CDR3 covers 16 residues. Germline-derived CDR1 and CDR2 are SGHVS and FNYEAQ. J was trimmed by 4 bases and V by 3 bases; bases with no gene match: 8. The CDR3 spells CASSLGTGGTNQPQHF. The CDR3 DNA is TGTGCCAGCAGCTTGGGAACAGGGGGTACGAATCAGCCCCAGCATTTT. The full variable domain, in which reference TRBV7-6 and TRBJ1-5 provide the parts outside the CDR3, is GAGVSQSPRYKVTKRGQDVALRCDPISGHVSLYWYRQALGQGPEFLTYFNYEAQQDKSGLPNDRFSAERPEGSISTLTIQRTEQRDSAMYRCASSLGTGGTNQPQHFGDGTRLSIL.

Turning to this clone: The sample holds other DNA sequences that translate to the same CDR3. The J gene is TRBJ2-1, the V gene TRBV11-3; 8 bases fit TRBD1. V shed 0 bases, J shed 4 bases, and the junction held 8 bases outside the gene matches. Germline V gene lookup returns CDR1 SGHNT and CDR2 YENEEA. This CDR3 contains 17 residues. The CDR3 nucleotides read TGTGCCAGCAGCTTAGATAGCGGCACAGGGGGTTACAATGAGCAGTTCTTC. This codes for CASSLDSGTGGYNEQFF. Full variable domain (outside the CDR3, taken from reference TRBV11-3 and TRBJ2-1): EAGVVQSPRYKIIEKKQPVAFWCNPISGHNTLYWYLQNLGQGPELLIRYENEEAVDDSQLPKDRFSAERLKGVDSTLKIQPAELGDSAVYLCASSLDSGTGGYNEQFFGPGTRLTVL.

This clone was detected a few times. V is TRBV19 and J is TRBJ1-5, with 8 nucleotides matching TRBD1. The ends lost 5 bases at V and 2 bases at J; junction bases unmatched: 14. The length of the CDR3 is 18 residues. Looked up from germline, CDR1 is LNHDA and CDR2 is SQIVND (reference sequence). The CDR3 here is CASSPGAGGHQGNQPQHF. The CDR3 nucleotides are TGTGCCAGTAGTCCCGGGGCAGGGGGCCATCAGGGCAATCAGCCCCAGCATTTT.

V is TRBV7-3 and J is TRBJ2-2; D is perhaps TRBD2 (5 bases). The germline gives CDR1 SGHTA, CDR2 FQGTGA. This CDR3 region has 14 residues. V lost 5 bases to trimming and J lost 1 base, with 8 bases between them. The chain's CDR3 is CASSVGLNTGELFF. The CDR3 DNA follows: TGTGCCAGCAGCGTCGGACTGAACACCGGGGAGCTGTTTTTT.

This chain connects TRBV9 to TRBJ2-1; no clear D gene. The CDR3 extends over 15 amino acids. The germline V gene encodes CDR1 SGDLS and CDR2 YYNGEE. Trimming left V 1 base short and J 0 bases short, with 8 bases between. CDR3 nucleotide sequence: TGTGCCAGCAGCGTACAAGCTAGCTCCTACAATGAGCAGTTCTTC. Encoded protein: CASSVQASSYNEQFF.

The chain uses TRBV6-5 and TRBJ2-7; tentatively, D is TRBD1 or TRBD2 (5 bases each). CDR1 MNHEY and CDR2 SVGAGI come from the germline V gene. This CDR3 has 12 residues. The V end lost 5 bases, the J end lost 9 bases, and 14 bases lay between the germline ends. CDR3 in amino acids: CASSRDLERQYF. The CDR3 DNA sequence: TGTGCCAGCAGTCGGGACCTCGAAAGGCAGTACTTC.

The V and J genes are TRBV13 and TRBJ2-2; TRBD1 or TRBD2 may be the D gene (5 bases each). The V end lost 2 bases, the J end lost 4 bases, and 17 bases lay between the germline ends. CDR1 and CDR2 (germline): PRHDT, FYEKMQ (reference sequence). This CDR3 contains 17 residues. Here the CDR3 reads CASSLLAGTRATGELFF. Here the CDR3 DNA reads TGTGCCAGCAGCTTACTCGCAGGGACCAGGGCCACCGGGGAGCTGTTTTTT.

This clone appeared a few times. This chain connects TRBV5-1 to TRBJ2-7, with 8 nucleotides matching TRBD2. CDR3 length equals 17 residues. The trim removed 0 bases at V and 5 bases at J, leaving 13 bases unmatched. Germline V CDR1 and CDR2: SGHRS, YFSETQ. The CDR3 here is CASSLDRRAGEWHEQYF. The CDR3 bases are TGCGCCAGCAGCTTGGATCGGCGAGCGGGAGAATGGCACGAGCAGTACTTC.

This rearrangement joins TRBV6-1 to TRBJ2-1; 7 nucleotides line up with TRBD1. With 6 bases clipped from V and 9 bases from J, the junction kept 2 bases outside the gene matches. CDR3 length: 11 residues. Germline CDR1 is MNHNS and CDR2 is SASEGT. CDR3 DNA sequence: TGTGCCAGCAGCCGACAGGGTGAGCAGTTCTTC. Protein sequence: CASSRQGEQFF.

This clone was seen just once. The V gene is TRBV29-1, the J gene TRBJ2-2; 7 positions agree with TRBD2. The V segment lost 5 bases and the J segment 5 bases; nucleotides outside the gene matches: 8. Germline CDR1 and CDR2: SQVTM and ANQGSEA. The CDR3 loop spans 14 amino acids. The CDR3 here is CSVRTRPGTGELFF. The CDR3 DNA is TGCAGCGTTAGGACTAGGCCTGGGACCGGGGAGCTGTTTTTT.

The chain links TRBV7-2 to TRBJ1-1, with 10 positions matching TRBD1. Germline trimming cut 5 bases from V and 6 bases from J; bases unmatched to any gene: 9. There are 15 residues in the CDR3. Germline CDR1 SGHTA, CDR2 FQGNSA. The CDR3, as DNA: TGTGCCAGCAGCCGTTGGACAGGGGGGGAACCTGAAGCTTTCTTT. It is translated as CASSRWTGGEPEAFF.

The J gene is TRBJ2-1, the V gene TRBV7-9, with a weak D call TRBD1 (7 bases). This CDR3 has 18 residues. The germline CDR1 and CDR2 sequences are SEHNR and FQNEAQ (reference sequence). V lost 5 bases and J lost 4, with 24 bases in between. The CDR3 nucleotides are TGTGCCAGCAGCCAGAGGACAGGCACCGGGACTCTATACAATGAGCAGTTCTTC. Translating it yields CASSQRTGTGTLYNEQFF.

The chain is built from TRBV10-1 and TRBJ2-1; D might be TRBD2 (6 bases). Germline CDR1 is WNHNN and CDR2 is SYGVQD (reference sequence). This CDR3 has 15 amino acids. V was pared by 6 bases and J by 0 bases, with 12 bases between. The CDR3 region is CASRGGLSSYNEQFF. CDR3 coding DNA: TGCGCCAGCAGGGGGGGACTGAGCTCCTACAATGAGCAGTTCTTC.

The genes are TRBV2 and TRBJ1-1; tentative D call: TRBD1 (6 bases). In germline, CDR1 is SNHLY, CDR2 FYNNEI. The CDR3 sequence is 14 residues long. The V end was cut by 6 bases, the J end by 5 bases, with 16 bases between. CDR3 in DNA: TGTGCCAGCAGGGGGGACACCGCGCGGACTGAAGCTTTCTTT. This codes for CASRGDTARTEAFF.